This T cell receptor (beta chain) was sequenced for a study of neurological immune-mediated disorders. Regarding the study as a whole: Phylogenetic grouping assigned the repertoires of 18 of 34 multiple sclerosis patients to a single cluster of related CDR3 sequences. This cluster may be a repertoire-level signature.

Unsorted libraries were prepared from 2 million PBMCs that had been stored at -80 C. This clonotype was seen repeatedly, ten times or more. Its target is unknown. The CDR3 spans 18 residues. Germline V gene data show CDR1 as KGHDR and CDR2 as SFDVKD. The V end was cut by 4 bases, the J end by 0 bases, with 18 bases between. The cDNA came from 5'RACE with 10-nucleotide random UMIs. In each sequencing run, over 180 million TCR-beta sequences were generated from 15-18 subjects. TCRdb re-called the 5' RACE reads through MiXCR, storing one row per CDR3 protein. The table has about 62,000 distinct CDR3 sequences, 3.5% to 4.5% seen once.

The sequencing sample was made of PBMCs. The chain is built from TRBV24-1 and TRBJ2-1; TRBD1 or TRBD2 may be the D gene (6 bases each). The receptor's source is a woman between 45 and 60 years old with multiple sclerosis. The CDR3, as DNA: TGTGCCACCAGTGACCCCGGGGGCGGGGAGAGCTCCTACAATGAGCAGTTCTTC. Its protein product is CATSDPGGGESSYNEQFF.